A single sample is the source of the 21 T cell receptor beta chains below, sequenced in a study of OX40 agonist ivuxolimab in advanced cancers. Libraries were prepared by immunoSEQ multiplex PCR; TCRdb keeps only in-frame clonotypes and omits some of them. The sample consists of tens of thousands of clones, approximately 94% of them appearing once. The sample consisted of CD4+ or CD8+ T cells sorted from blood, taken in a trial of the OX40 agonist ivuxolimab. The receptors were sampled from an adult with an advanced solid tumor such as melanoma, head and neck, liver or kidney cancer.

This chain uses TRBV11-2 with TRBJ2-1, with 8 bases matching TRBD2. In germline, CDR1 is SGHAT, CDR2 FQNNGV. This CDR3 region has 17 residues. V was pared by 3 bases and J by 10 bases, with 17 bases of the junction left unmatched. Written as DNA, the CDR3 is TGTGCCAGCAGCTTCCCCCCAGGGCGGGGGGAATGGGACGAGCAGTTCTTC. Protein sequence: CASSFPPGRGEWDEQFF.

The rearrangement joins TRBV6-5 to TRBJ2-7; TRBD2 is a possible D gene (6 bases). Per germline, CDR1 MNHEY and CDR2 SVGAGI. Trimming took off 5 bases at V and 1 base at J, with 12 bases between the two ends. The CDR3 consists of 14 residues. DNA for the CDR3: TGTGCCAGCAGTCAAGGGACTGTTTCCTACGAGCAGTACTTC. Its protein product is CASSQGTVSYEQYF.

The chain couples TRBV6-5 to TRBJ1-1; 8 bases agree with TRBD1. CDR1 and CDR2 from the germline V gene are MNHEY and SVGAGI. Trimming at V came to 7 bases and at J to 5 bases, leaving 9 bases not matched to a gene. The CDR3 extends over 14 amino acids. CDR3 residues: CASTPGQGGTEAFF. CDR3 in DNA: TGTGCCAGCACTCCCGGACAGGGAGGGACTGAAGCTTTCTTT.

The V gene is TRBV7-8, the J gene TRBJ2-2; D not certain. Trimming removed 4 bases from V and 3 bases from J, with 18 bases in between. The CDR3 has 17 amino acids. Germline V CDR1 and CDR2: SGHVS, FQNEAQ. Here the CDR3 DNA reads TGTGCCAGCAGCTCCGTCAATACCGTGGGCGACACCGGGGAGCTGTTTTTT. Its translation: CASSSVNTVGDTGELFF.

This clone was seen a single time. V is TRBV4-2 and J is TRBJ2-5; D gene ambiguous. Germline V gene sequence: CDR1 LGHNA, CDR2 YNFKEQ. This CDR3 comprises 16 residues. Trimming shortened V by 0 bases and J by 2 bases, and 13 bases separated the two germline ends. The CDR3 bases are TGTGCCAGCAGCCAAGAACACCGAACAGCTCAAGAGACCCAGTACTTC. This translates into CASSQEHRTAQETQYF.

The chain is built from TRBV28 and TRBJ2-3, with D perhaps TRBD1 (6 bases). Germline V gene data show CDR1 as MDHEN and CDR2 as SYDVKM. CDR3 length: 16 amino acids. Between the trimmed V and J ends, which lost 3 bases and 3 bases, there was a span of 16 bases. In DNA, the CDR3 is TGTGCCAGCAGTTTCCCCCCGGACAGAAGTACAGATACGCAGTATTTT. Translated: CASSFPPDRSTDTQYF.

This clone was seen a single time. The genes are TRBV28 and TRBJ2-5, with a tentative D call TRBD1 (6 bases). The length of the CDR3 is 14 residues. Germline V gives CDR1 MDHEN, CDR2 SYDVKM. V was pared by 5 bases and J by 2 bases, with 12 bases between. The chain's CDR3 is CASSDDRFQETQYF. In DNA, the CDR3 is TGTGCCAGCAGTGATGACAGGTTTCAAGAGACCCAGTACTTC.

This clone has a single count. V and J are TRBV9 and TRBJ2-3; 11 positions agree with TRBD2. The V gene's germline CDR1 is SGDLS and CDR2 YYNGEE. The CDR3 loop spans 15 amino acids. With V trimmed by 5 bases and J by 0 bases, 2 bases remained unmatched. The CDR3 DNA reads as TGTGCCAGCAGTTGGACTAGCGGGAGCACAGATACGCAGTATTTT. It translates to CASSWTSGSTDTQYF.

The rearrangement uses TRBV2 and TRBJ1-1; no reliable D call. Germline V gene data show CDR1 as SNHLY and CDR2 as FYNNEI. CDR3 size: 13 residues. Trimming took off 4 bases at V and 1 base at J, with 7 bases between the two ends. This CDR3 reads CASSVGANTEAFF. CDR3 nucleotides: TGTGCCAGCAGTGTGGGAGCGAACACTGAAGCTTTCTTT.

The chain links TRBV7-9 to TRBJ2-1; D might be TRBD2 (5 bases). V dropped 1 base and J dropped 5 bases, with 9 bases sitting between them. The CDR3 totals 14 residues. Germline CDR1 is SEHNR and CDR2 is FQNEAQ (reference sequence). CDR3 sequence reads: CASSLVRADNEQFF. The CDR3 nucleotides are TGTGCCAGCAGCTTAGTTAGAGCGGACAATGAGCAGTTCTTC.

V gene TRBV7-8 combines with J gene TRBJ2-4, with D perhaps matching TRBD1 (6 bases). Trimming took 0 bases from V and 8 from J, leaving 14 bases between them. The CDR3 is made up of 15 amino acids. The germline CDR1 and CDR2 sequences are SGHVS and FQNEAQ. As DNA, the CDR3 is TGTGCCAGCAGCTTAGCGAGGTTGGGGGCGGACATTCAGTACTTC. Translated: CASSLARLGADIQYF.

This CDR3 is CASSYSPGGEQFF. The CDR3 DNA is TGTGCCAGCAGTTACTCCCCCGGCGGTGAGCAGTTCTTC. The J gene is TRBJ2-1, the V gene TRBV6-6, with no clear D. Trimming took 0 bases from V and 9 from J, leaving 9 bases between them. The V gene's germline CDR1 is MNHNY and CDR2 SVGAGI (reference sequence). The CDR3 length is 13 residues.

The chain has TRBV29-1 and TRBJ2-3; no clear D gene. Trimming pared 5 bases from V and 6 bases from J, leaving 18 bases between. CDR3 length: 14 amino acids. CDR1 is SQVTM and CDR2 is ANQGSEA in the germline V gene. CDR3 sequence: CSVNPPRSMDTQYF. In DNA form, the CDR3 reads TGCAGCGTTAACCCCCCCCGGAGTATGGATACGCAGTATTTT.

CDR3 amino acids: CASSFGDTSPYEQYF. CDR3 sequence (DNA): TGTGCCAGCAGTTTCGGAGACACTTCGCCCTACGAGCAGTACTTC. V and J are TRBV27 and TRBJ2-7; D gene uncertain. CDR3 length: 15 residues. Per the germline V gene, CDR1 is MNHEY and CDR2 is SMNVEV (reference sequence). Trimming took 3 bases from V and 2 from J, leaving 14 bases between them.

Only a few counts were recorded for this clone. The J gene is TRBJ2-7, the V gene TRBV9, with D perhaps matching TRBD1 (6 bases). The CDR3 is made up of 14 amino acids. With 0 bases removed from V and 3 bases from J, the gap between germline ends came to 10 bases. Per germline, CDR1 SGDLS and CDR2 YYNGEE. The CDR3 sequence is CASSVGDTFYEQYF. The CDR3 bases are TGTGCCAGCAGCGTAGGGGACACTTTCTACGAGCAGTACTTC.

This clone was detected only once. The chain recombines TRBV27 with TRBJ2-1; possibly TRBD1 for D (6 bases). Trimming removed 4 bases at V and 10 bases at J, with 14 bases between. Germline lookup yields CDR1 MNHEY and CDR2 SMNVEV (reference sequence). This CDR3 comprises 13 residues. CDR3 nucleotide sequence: TGTGCCAGCAGTTACCAGGGGTCCGGGGAGCAGTTCTTC. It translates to CASSYQGSGEQFF.

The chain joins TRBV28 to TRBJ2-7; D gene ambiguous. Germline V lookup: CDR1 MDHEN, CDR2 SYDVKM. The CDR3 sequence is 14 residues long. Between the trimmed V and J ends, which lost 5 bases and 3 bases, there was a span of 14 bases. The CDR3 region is CASSVDDLSYEQYF. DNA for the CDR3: TGTGCCAGCAGTGTAGACGATCTAAGCTACGAGCAGTACTTC.

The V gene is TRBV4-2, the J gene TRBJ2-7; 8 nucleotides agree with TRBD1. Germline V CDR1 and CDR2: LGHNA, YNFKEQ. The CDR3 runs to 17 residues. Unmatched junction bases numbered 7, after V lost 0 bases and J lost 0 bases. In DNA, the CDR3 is TGTGCCAGCAGCCAAGAGCAGGGGGCGGGGACCTCCTACGAGCAGTACTTC. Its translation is CASSQEQGAGTSYEQYF.

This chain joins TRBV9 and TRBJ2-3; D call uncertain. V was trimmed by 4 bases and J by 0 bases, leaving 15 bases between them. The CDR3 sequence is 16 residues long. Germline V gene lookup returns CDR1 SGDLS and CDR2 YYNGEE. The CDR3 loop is CASSPLVVPSTDTQYF. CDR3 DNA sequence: TGTGCCAGCAGCCCCCTTGTTGTCCCTAGCACAGATACGCAGTATTTT.

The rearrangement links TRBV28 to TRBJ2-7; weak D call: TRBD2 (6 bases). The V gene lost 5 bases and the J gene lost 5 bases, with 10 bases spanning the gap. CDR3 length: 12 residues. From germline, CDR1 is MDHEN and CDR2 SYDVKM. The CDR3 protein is CASSPGSDEQYF. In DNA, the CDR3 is TGTGCCAGCAGTCCCGGGAGTGACGAGCAGTACTTC.

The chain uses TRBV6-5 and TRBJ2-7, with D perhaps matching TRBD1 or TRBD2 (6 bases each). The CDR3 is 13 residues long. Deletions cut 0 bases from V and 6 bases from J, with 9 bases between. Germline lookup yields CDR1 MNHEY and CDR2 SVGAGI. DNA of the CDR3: TGTGCCAGCAGTTACTCAGGGGGGAGCGAGCAGTACTTC. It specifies CASSYSGGSEQYF.